The 7 T cell receptor beta chains presented below share a single source sample, sequenced in a study of post-analysis software for immune sequencing data. Their antigens are not known. Researchers reported that TCR beta cDNA libraries carried unique molecular identifiers. TCRdb passed the PCR reads through MiXCR, listing each CDR3 protein once. In the table there are roughly 800,000 distinct CDR3 sequences, approximately 53% of which are singletons. Study results and limitations: In patients, about five TRBV segments were more frequent than in controls, with TRBV5-6, TRBV5-1 and TRBV20-1 among them.

Sequenced: blood. The receptors were sampled from a girl between 10 and 17 years old with multiple sclerosis.

This clonotype was seen a handful of times. The CDR3 sequence is CSAGDGSSSYEQYF. CDR3 in DNA: TGCAGTGCTGGGGACGGCTCCAGCTCCTACGAGCAGTACTTC. J is TRBJ2-7 and V is TRBV20-1; D is perhaps TRBD1 or TRBD2 (5 bases each). Germline V gene data show CDR1 as DFQATT and CDR2 as SNEGSKA (reference sequence). Between the trimmed V and J ends, which lost 5 bases and 0 bases, there was a span of 14 bases. The CDR3 contains 14 residues.

This chain connects TRBV29-1 to TRBJ1-1; maybe TRBD1 (5 bases). Germline V gene sequence: CDR1 SQVTM, CDR2 ANQGSEA. Deletions cut 7 bases from V and 3 bases from J, with 12 bases between. CDR3 length: 12 residues. The CDR3 coding sequence is TGCAGCGCCGCACTGACAGACACTGAAGCTTTCTTT. The encoded protein is CSAALTDTEAFF.

The chain couples TRBV3-1 to TRBJ2-7; unclear D gene. The J call is doubtful: the DNA matches TRBJ2-5 better. Germline-derived CDR1 and CDR2 are LGHDT and YNNKEL (reference sequence). The CDR3 sequence is 11 residues long. In DNA, the CDR3 is TGTGCCAGCAGCACGTGGGAGACCCAGTACTTC. It codes for CASSTWETQYF.

V is TRBV5-6 and J is TRBJ1-1, with 7 bases lining up with TRBD1. V shed 0 bases, J shed 0 bases, and the junction held 11 bases outside the gene matches. The CDR3 covers 18 residues. Germline V lookup: CDR1 SGHDT, CDR2 YYEEEE. In nucleotides, the CDR3 is TGTGCCAGCAGCTTGGCGGGCAGGGGGTACCACATGAACACTGAAGCTTTCTTT. Its protein is CASSLAGRGYHMNTEAFF. Looking up the rest from reference TRBV5-6 and TRBJ1-1 gives the full variable domain: DAGVTQSPTHLIKTRGQQVTLRCSPKSGHDTVSWYQQALGQGPQFIFQYYEEEERQRGNFPDRFSGHQFPNYSSELNVNALLLGDSALYLCASSLAGRGYHMNTEAFFGQGTRLTVV.

The chain employs TRBV29-1 and TRBJ2-4; a weak D match, TRBD1 (6 bases). The closer fit of TRBJ2-7 to the DNA end suggests the J call may be wrong. This CDR3 region has 14 residues. Germline CDR1 and CDR2: SQVTM and ANQGSEA. The DNA of the CDR3 is TGCAGCGTCTCCCCCAGGGGAATTGGCTACGAGCAGTACTTC. Translating gives CSVSPRGIGYEQYF.

The chain is built from TRBV10-3 and TRBJ2-4; perhaps TRBD1 as D (5 bases). The J call is in doubt because the DNA end fits TRBJ2-7 better. This CDR3 is 18 amino acids long. Germline-derived CDR1 and CDR2 are ENHRY and SYGVKD. The CDR3 DNA is TGTGCCATCAGTGATAGACGGCGGTTGACAGACAGAGACTACGAGCAGTACTTC. This sequence encodes CAISDRRRLTDRDYEQYF.

The chain combines TRBV12-3 or TRBV12-4 with TRBJ2-1; 11 bases agree with TRBD1. Trimming cost V 6 bases and J 6 bases; bases outside gene matches: 1. This CDR3 has 13 residues. CDR3 residues: CASRGTGGNEQFF. CDR3 in DNA: TGTGCCAGCAGGGGGACAGGGGGCAATGAGCAGTTCTTC.